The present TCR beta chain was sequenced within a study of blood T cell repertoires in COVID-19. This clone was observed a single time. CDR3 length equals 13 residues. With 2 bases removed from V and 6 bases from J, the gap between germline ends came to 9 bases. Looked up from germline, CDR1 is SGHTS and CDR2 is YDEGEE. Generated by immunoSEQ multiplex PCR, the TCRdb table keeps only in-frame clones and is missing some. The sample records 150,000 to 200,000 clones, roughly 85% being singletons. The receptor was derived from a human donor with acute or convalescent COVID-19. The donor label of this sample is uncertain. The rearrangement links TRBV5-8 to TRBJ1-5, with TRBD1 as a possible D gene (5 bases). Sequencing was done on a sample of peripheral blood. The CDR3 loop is CASSFQGAQPQHF. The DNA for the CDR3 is TGTGCCAGCAGCTTTCAGGGTGCTCAGCCCCAGCATTTT.